A single sample is the source of the 5 T cell receptor beta chains below, sequenced in a study of technical replicates of blood from a few donors. Produced via immunoSEQ multiplex PCR; TCRdb's table is partial and in-frame only. The table lists about 61,000 clones, 70% to 90% of them singletons. The specimen sequenced was PBMCs. The receptors were gathered from a human donor in good health. Some clones in this sample may be carry-over from other donors' samples.

This clone turned up a few times. V usage is TRBV7-3 and J usage is TRBJ1-1, with a tentative D call TRBD1 (6 bases). V lost 5 bases and J lost 0, with 16 bases in between. Germline V gene lookup returns CDR1 SGHTA and CDR2 FQGTGA. The CDR3 loop spans 16 amino acids. The CDR3 spells CASSVVGGRLNTEAFF. The CDR3 DNA follows: TGTGCCAGCAGCGTCGTAGGGGGTCGGCTGAACACTGAAGCTTTCTTT.

The V gene is TRBV18, the J gene TRBJ2-7; weak D call: TRBD1 (6 bases). Trimming stripped 4 bases from V and 4 bases from J, with 11 bases between. Germline V CDR1 and CDR2: KGHSH, LQKENI. The length of the CDR3 is 13 residues. The CDR3 DNA follows: TGTGCCAGCTCACGCGAACAGGGATACGAGCAGTACTTC. It encodes CASSREQGYEQYF.

This chain uses TRBV5-6 with TRBJ2-7, with 10 bases lining up with TRBD1. Germline V gene sequence: CDR1 SGHDT, CDR2 YYEEEE. Trimming removed 0 bases from V and 7 bases from J; junction bases left unmatched: 7. CDR3 length: 15 amino acids. As DNA, the CDR3 is TGTGCCAGCAGCTTGGTCGGGACAGGGGTAGGAGAGCAGTACTTC. This encodes CASSLVGTGVGEQYF.

This clone was detected only a few times. This chain joins TRBV4-2 and TRBJ2-3, with 7 bases lining up with TRBD2. Germline CDR1 is LGHNA and CDR2 is YNFKEQ. V dropped 4 bases and J dropped 0; count of bases not matched to a gene: 7. This CDR3 has 16 residues. The CDR3 bases are TGTGCCAGCAGCCCAACCGGACTAGAAAGCACAGATACGCAGTATTTT. It yields the protein CASSPTGLESTDTQYF.

This chain links TRBV5-8 with TRBJ1-5; 8 bases match TRBD1. V shed 3 bases and J 5 bases; nucleotides not matched to a gene: 4. The CDR3 runs to 14 residues. Germline-derived CDR1 and CDR2 are SGHTS and YDEGEE. The CDR3 region has the DNA TGTGCCAGCAGCTGGACAGGGATTGATCAGCCCCAGCATTTT. This encodes CASSWTGIDQPQHF.